This T cell receptor (beta chain) was profiled in a study of Tregs in tolerant kidney transplant recipients. The CDR3 is 17 residues long. CD4+CD25+CD127- Tregs, CD4+CD25- non-Tregs, CD4 and CD8 cells were sorted. TCRdb's table, derived via immunoSEQ multiplex PCR, lists solely in-frame clones and lacks some. The table lists about 120,000 clones, about 90% of them singletons. Study conclusions and caveats: Tregs expanded with activated donor B cells seemed most donor-specific. Findings come from small patient numbers and require larger validation.

The table lists this clone with a count of one. Its antigen is as yet unknown. This chain links TRBV21-1 with TRBJ1-5; the table's D call TRBD1 went unverified against the DNA. TRBV21-1 is reported as a pseudogene. The receptor was isolated from a human donor in good health. Specimen: CD4+ T cells from blood. The CDR3: CASSKFGGGRSNQPQHF. The DNA for the CDR3 is TGTGCCAGCAGCAAATTTGGAGGGGGCAGGAGCAATCAGCCCCAGCATTTT.